A single T cell receptor beta chain is shown here with its context. What it recognizes is unknown. Once extracted for a subset, genomic DNA was divided evenly among several immunoSEQ plates. Source study methods: ImmunoSEQ output lacked quality scores and full-length reads, limiting matched filtering. Sequenced by immunoSEQ multiplex PCR; TCRdb stores in-frame clones only, minus some. V and J calls and clone size are as listed in that table; D and trimming were resolved from the DNA. The sample records around 1,900,000 clones, just over 90% being singletons. This sample was included in a study of shared clonotypes between healthy human individuals. Study-wide results and limits: Richness estimates generally favored naive over memory subsets.

It was CD45RO-negative cells, positively selected for CCR7, that made up naive CD8 cells, with terminally differentiated effector memory CD45RA+ cells excluded. Healthy adults negative for HIV, lacking recent acute infections or vaccinations, served as donors. Germline V lookup: CDR1 MDHEN, CDR2 SYDVKM. V dropped 1 base and J dropped 12 bases, with 16 bases sitting between them. The CDR3 is 13 amino acids. The chain links TRBV28 to TRBJ2-7; D is unclear. The sequenced sample was naive CD8+ T cells from PBMCs. The receptor was derived from a man in his late teens or twenties in good health. Some clones in this sample may be carry-over from other donors' samples. The CDR3 region has the DNA TGTGCCAGCAGTTTATCCGTTACCCAGTTAAGGTACTTC. Translating gives CASSLSVTQLRYF.